The next 2 T cell receptor beta chains were all read from a single sample in a study of Tregs in tolerant kidney transplant recipients. Some clones are missing from TCRdb's copy, which holds only in-frame ones; the method was immunoSEQ multiplex PCR. Of some 110,000 clones in the sample, 85% to 95% are singletons; the top ten hold approximately 0.62%. The material sequenced was CD4+ T cells from blood. The receptors stem from a human donor in good health.

This rearrangement joins TRBV5-6 to TRBJ2-3; 9 bases are shared with TRBD2. This CDR3 contains 16 residues. Trimming at V came to 3 bases and at J to 3 bases, leaving 8 bases not matched to a gene. Germline V gene sequence: CDR1 SGHDT, CDR2 YYEEEE. The CDR3 sequence is CASSSTGTSRTDTQYF. DNA for the CDR3: TGTGCCAGCAGCTCCACCGGGACTAGCAGGACAGATACGCAGTATTTT.

This sequence joins TRBV2 and TRBJ2-1; 12 bases are a match to TRBD2. This CDR3 has 16 amino acids. Germline V gene data show CDR1 as SNHLY and CDR2 as FYNNEI. V lost 7 bases, J lost 4 bases, and 8 bases stayed unmatched. Written as DNA, the CDR3 is TGTGCCAGCACTTTGACTAGCGGGGGCCTATACAATGAGCAGTTCTTC. The encoded protein is CASTLTSGGLYNEQFF.